This entry concerns a single T cell receptor (beta chain). The record originates from a study of shared clonotypes between healthy human individuals. Trimming pared 3 bases from V and 7 bases from J, leaving 13 bases between. This CDR3 region has 14 residues. Germline CDR1 and CDR2: LNHDA and SQIVND (reference sequence). The protocol was immunoSEQ multiplex PCR, while the TCRdb copy is restricted to in-frame clones and leaves out a portion. Here the sample spans 2.3 million or so clones, 85% to 95% being singletons. What was sequenced was naive CD4+ T cells from PBMCs. Subset described: CD45RA+ positively selected. This sequence originates from a man between 18 and 35 years old in good health. Some clones in this sample may be carry-over from other donors' samples. This chain uses TRBV19 with TRBJ2-1; D is perhaps TRBD1 (6 bases). CDR3 loop: CASSIIPGTNEQFF. In nucleotides, the CDR3 is TGTGCCAGTAGTATCATACCCGGGACAAATGAGCAGTTCTTC.